The next 18 T cell receptor beta chains were all read from a single sample in a study of shared clonotypes between healthy human individuals. The assay was immunoSEQ multiplex PCR, and TCRdb's table has in-frame clones only and misses some. Among around 600,000 clones listed, nearly 98% were seen once. Positively selected for CCR7, the CD45RO-negative cells used as naive CD8 cells excluded terminally differentiated effector memory CD45RA+ cells. Sequencing input: naive CD8+ T cells sorted from blood. The receptors were gathered from a man aged 30 to 45 in good health.

The J gene is TRBJ2-7, the V gene TRBV19; TRBD1 matches at 10 bases. Germline loops: CDR1 LNHDA, CDR2 SQIVND (reference sequence). This CDR3 is built from 15 residues. The trim removed 5 bases at V and 5 bases at J, leaving 9 bases unmatched. CDR3 nucleotides: TGTGCCAGTAGTTGGAGGGACAGGGGAGTCGACGAGCAGTACTTC. Protein sequence: CASSWRDRGVDEQYF. Variable domain in full (rest from reference TRBV19 and TRBJ2-7): DGGITQSPKYLFRKEGQNVTLSCEQNLNHDAMYWYRQDPGQGLRLIYYSQIVNDFQKGDIAEGYSVSREKKESFPLTVTSAQKNPTAFYLCASSWRDRGVDEQYFGPGTRLTVT.

The genes are TRBV27 and TRBJ2-5, with 11 bases aligning to TRBD2. The V gene end was trimmed by 6 bases and the J gene end by 2 bases; junction bases not matched to a gene: 8. The CDR3 sequence is 16 residues long. CDR1 is MNHEY and CDR2 is SMNVEV in the germline V gene (reference sequence). CDR3: CASSPLGTSGQETQYF. The CDR3 coding sequence is TGTGCCAGCAGCCCACTTGGGACTAGCGGACAAGAGACCCAGTACTTC.

V gene TRBV18 combines with J gene TRBJ2-5; D remains ambiguous. Germline CDR1 and CDR2: KGHSH and LQKENI. Trimming took 6 bases from V and 3 from J, leaving 11 bases between them. The CDR3 totals 13 residues. The CDR3 here is CASSPSDEETQYF. The CDR3 nucleotides are TGTGCCAGCTCTCCTTCGGATGAAGAGACCCAGTACTTC.

The chain joins TRBV7-6 to TRBJ2-4; the match to TRBD2 covers 13 bases. CDR1 SGHVS and CDR2 FNYEAQ come from the germline V gene. After removal of 8 bases from V and 0 bases from J, the junction contained 10 bases not matched to a gene. CDR3 length: 18 residues. The DNA of the CDR3 is TGTGCCAGCTCCCAACTAGCGGGAGGGATAATAGCCAAAAACATTCAGTACTTC. Translation gives CASSQLAGGIIAKNIQYF.

This clone appeared once. This sequence joins TRBV15 and TRBJ2-7; tentatively, D is TRBD1 (6 bases). The V end was cut by 2 bases, the J end by 3 bases, with 14 bases between. The CDR3 sequence is 15 residues long. Per germline, CDR1 LNHNV and CDR2 YYDKDF (reference sequence). The CDR3 region is CATSRSPGANYEQYF. In DNA, the CDR3 is TGTGCCACCAGCAGAAGTCCAGGGGCCAACTACGAGCAGTACTTC.

This clone was seen once. The CDR3 is CASSSSGGGTYEQYF. The CDR3 DNA reads TGTGCCAGCAGCTCGTCGGGAGGAGGAACCTACGAGCAGTACTTC. The chain recombines TRBV7-8 with TRBJ2-7; 7 bases map to TRBD2. V shed 4 bases and J 2 bases; nucleotides not matched to a gene: 8. CDR3 length: 15 amino acids. Looked up from germline, CDR1 is SGHVS and CDR2 is FQNEAQ.

The V and J genes are TRBV7-2 and TRBJ2-7; 7 nucleotides agree with TRBD2. The CDR3 covers 14 residues. The germline CDR1 and CDR2 sequences are SGHTA and FQGNSA. V dropped 5 bases and J dropped 2; count of bases not matched to a gene: 6. CDR3 in amino acids: CASSPQAGPYEQYF. The CDR3 DNA follows: TGTGCCAGCAGCCCCCAAGCGGGACCCTACGAGCAGTACTTC. Combining the CDR3 with reference TRBV7-2 and TRBJ2-7 gives the whole variable domain GAGVSQSPSNKVTEKGKDVELRCDPISGHTALYWYRQSLGQGLEFLIYFQGNSAPDKSGLPSDRFSAERTGGSVSTLTIQRTQQEDSAVYLCASSPQAGPYEQYFGPGTRLTVT.

The CDR3 protein is CASSPGARADFSEAFF. The CDR3 bases are TGTGCCAGCAGCCCGGGGGCCAGGGCAGATTTCTCTGAAGCTTTCTTT. J is TRBJ1-1 and V is TRBV5-5, with D possibly matching TRBD1 (6 bases). The CDR3 has 16 amino acids. Trimming shortened V by 4 bases and J by 6 bases, and 22 bases separated the two germline ends. CDR1 is SGHKS and CDR2 is YYEKEE in the germline V gene (reference sequence).

V gene TRBV27 combines with J gene TRBJ2-1; 9 nucleotides agree with TRBD2. V shed 7 bases, J shed 7 bases, and the junction held 11 bases outside the gene matches. Germline CDR1 reads MNHEY; CDR2 reads SMNVEV (reference sequence). There are 15 residues in the CDR3. CDR3 bases: TGTGCCAGCAACCCGAGCGGGAGGCCGGTTAATGAGCAGTTCTTC. Its translation: CASNPSGRPVNEQFF.

This chain links TRBV11-2 with TRBJ2-7, with 12 bases fitting TRBD2. In germline, CDR1 is SGHAT, CDR2 FQNNGV. The J segment lost 3 bases and the V segment lost 5 bases, leaving 5 bases of the junction unmatched. CDR3 length: 15 residues. This CDR3 reads CASSGASGRVYEQYF. In DNA, the CDR3 is TGTGCCAGCAGCGGAGCTAGCGGGAGGGTCTACGAGCAGTACTTC.

The chain recombines TRBV6-1 with TRBJ2-7; D tentatively reads TRBD1 or TRBD2 (5 bases each). Trimming left V 4 bases short and J 0 bases short, with 13 bases between. From germline, CDR1 is MNHNS and CDR2 SASEGT. The CDR3 runs to 15 residues. In DNA, the CDR3 is TGTGCCAGCAGTGTCTATACCGGGACCTCCTACGAGCAGTACTTC. Its translation is CASSVYTGTSYEQYF.

The chain uses TRBV19 and TRBJ1-1; no firm D call. The CDR3 spans 18 residues. Trimming cost V 0 bases and J 0 bases, with 17 bases left between them. Germline CDR1 is LNHDA and CDR2 is SQIVND (reference sequence). The CDR3 sequence is CASSIDEAQPTLNTEAFF. The CDR3 coding sequence is TGTGCCAGTAGTATAGATGAGGCGCAACCTACCCTGAACACTGAAGCTTTCTTT. The whole variable domain, filled in from reference TRBV19 and TRBJ1-1, reads DGGITQSPKYLFRKEGQNVTLSCEQNLNHDAMYWYRQDPGQGLRLIYYSQIVNDFQKGDIAEGYSVSREKKESFPLTVTSAQKNPTAFYLCASSIDEAQPTLNTEAFFGQGTRLTVV.

The chain combines TRBV5-6 with TRBJ1-2; D is unresolved. V lost 4 bases and J 5 bases, leaving 12 bases between the germline ends. CDR3 size: 13 residues. CDR1 SGHDT and CDR2 YYEEEE come from the germline V gene. Here the CDR3 DNA reads TGTGCCAGCAGCCTCGGGAATCTGTATGGCTACACCTTC. Its protein is CASSLGNLYGYTF. The entire variable domain, with the rest obtained from reference TRBV5-6 and TRBJ1-2, is as follows: DAGVTQSPTHLIKTRGQQVTLRCSPKSGHDTVSWYQQALGQGPQFIFQYYEEEERQRGNFPDRFSGHQFPNYSSELNVNALLLGDSALYLCASSLGNLYGYTFGSGTRLTVV.

This clone was seen only once. The genes are TRBV7-6 and TRBJ2-5; D ambiguous. In germline, CDR1 is SGHVS, CDR2 FNYEAQ. The CDR3 is 14 residues long. V lost 1 base, J lost 0 bases, and 6 bases lay in between. The CDR3 loop reads CASSLGFNQETQYF. As DNA, the CDR3 is TGTGCCAGCAGCTTAGGTTTTAACCAAGAGACCCAGTACTTC.

The chain uses TRBV6-5 and TRBJ1-4, with 10 bases fitting TRBD1. The CDR3 has 15 amino acids. The ends lost 1 base at V and 6 bases at J; junction bases unmatched: 2. CDR1 is MNHEY, CDR2 SVGAGI, per germline. The CDR3 protein is CASSYLGQGDEKLFF. The CDR3 DNA follows: TGTGCCAGCAGTTACTTAGGACAGGGGGATGAAAAACTGTTTTTT.

The chain recombines TRBV2 with TRBJ2-7; 8 bases line up with TRBD1. The CDR3 runs to 14 residues. V trimming: 10 bases; J trimming: 2 bases; junction bases outside the gene matches: 10. The germline gives CDR1 SNHLY, CDR2 FYNNEI. CDR3 DNA sequence: TGTGCCATCACACCCCGGGACAGGACCTACGAGCAGTACTTC. Translating gives CAITPRDRTYEQYF.

The rearrangement uses TRBV10-1 and TRBJ1-1; D is ambiguous. The CDR3 is made up of 14 amino acids. CDR1 is WNHNN, CDR2 SYGVQD, per germline (reference sequence). V was shortened by 0 bases and J by 8 bases, with 13 bases between the two germline ends. CDR3 sequence reads: CASSESGAAVEAFF. CDR3 DNA sequence: TGCGCCAGCAGTGAGTCTGGCGCAGCGGTAGAAGCTTTCTTT.

The chain combines TRBV7-8 with TRBJ2-7; D gene ambiguous. The CDR3 is 16 amino acids. V was shortened by 5 bases and J by 3 bases, with 20 bases between the two germline ends. Germline V lookup: CDR1 SGHVS, CDR2 FQNEAQ. The CDR3 region is CASSPQPANRHYEQYF. Written as DNA, the CDR3 is TGTGCCAGCAGCCCCCAGCCCGCGAATCGGCACTACGAGCAGTACTTC. Supplemented by reference TRBV7-8 and TRBJ2-7, the full variable domain reads GAGVSQSPRYKVAKRGQDVALRCDPISGHVSLFWYQQALGQGPEFLTYFQNEAQLDKSGLPSDRFFAERPEGSVSTLKIQRTQQEDSAVYLCASSPQPANRHYEQYFGPGTRLTVT.